Each of the 7 T cell receptor beta chains below was sequenced from the same sample in a study of blood T cell repertoires in COVID-19. Profiled with immunoSEQ multiplex PCR; TCRdb holds only in-frame clones, not every one. The sample lists about 290,000 clones, 85% seen once, with less than 4.5% in the top ten. The sample consisted of peripheral blood. The receptors originated from a woman aged 50 to 60 with active or convalescent COVID-19.

V usage is TRBV5-1 and J usage is TRBJ2-1, with a weak D call TRBD1 (5 bases). The CDR3 totals 14 residues. Germline values: CDR1 SGHRS, CDR2 YFSETQ. The germline V and J ends were trimmed by 4 bases and 0 bases, with 8 bases remaining between them. Here the CDR3 DNA reads TGCGCCAGCAGCACGGACAACTCCTACAATGAGCAGTTCTTC. Its translation is CASSTDNSYNEQFF.

The chain employs TRBV2 and TRBJ1-5; TRBD1 aligns across 8 bases. V gave up 7 bases and J gave up 6 bases; unmatched junction bases: 5. CDR3 length equals 13 residues. Germline V gene lookup returns CDR1 SNHLY and CDR2 FYNNEI. The CDR3 DNA follows: TGTGCCAGCACTGACAGGGGTAGTCAGCCCCAGCATTTT. Amino acid sequence: CASTDRGSQPQHF.

This sequence joins TRBV12-1 and TRBJ2-1; the table calls TRBD2, which could not be checked here. TRBV12-1 is a pseudogene locus. The CDR3 runs to 17 residues. CDR3 sequence: CASSQRGCGGRDTEQFF. As DNA, the CDR3 is TGTGCCAGCAGCCAAAGAGGATGCGGGGGCCGTGATACTGAGCAGTTCTTC.

V gene TRBV6-6 combines with J gene TRBJ2-7, with TRBD2 matching over 9 bases. This CDR3 is 14 amino acids long. The germline V gene has CDR1 MNHNY and CDR2 SVGAGI (reference sequence). V dropped 7 bases and J dropped 2; count of bases not matched to a gene: 6. The CDR3 spells CASKRSSGAYEQYF. DNA of the CDR3: TGTGCCAGCAAGAGGTCTAGCGGGGCCTACGAGCAGTACTTC.

This chain connects TRBV19 to TRBJ2-6, with D possibly being TRBD1 (6 bases). Germline-derived CDR1 and CDR2 are LNHDA and SQIVND (reference sequence). Trimming took off 5 bases at V and 3 bases at J, with 23 bases between the two ends. The CDR3 consists of 19 residues. The CDR3 DNA sequence: TGTGCCAGTAGTGCCTCCCAGGGGTTCGGGTCGCGTGGGGCCAACGTCCTGACTTTC. As protein: CASSASQGFGSRGANVLTF.

V usage is TRBV19 and J usage is TRBJ1-5; D remains unclear. Germline V lookup: CDR1 LNHDA, CDR2 SQIVND (reference sequence). This CDR3 comprises 12 residues. V lost 6 bases to trimming and J lost 4 bases, with 7 bases between them. The CDR3 protein is CASRRGNQPQHF. The CDR3 bases are TGTGCCAGTAGGCGCGGGAATCAGCCCCAGCATTTT.

The gene calls are TRBV7-9 and TRBJ2-7; D possibly corresponds to TRBD2 (5 bases). The germline V and J ends were trimmed by 5 bases and 6 bases, with 14 bases remaining between them. This CDR3 has 13 amino acids. Germline-derived CDR1 and CDR2 are SEHNR and FQNEAQ (reference sequence). The CDR3 loop reads CASSPEWSGEQYF. In DNA, the CDR3 is TGTGCCAGCAGCCCTGAATGGAGCGGCGAGCAGTACTTC.